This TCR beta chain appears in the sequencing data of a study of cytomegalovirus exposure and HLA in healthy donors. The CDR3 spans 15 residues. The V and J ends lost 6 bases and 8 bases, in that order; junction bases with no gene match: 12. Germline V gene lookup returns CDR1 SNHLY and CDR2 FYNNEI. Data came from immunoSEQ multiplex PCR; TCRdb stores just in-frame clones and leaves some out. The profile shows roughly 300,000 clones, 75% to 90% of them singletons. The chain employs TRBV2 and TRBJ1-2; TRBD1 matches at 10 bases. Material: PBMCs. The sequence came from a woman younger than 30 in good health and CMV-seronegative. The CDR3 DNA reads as TGTGCCAGCAGGGCCTGGACAGGGGGTGCTACCGGCTACACCTTC. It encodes CASRAWTGGATGYTF.